This entry concerns a single TCR beta chain. As yet, its antigen is unknown. The V end lost 8 bases, the J end lost 8 bases, and 24 bases lay between the germline ends. Germline V gene lookup returns CDR1 SNHLY and CDR2 FYNNEI. CDR3 length: 15 amino acids. The data were obtained in a study of OX40 agonist ivuxolimab in advanced cancers. Study summary: Patients received ivuxolimab, an agonistic anti-OX40 (CD134) antibody.

Cycle 7 day 1, cycle 4 day 1, and baseline were the timepoints at which blood was sampled. The repertoire was sequenced with immunoSEQ multiplex PCR; TCRdb's copy has only in-frame clones and lacks some. The profile shows roughly 72,000 clones, roughly nine tenths of them singletons. The study, taken as a whole, reports: Low levels of normalized T-cell clonal expansion also appeared in some nonresponders.

The sequenced sample was CD4+ or CD8+ T cells sorted from blood, obtained in a trial of the OX40 agonist ivuxolimab. J is TRBJ2-5 and V is TRBV2; possible D gene TRBD2, 6 bases. The receptor comes from an adult with an advanced solid tumor such as melanoma, head and neck, liver or kidney cancer. The CDR3 DNA is TGTGCCAGCGGGGGTCTCGGGACTCTCCAGCGAACCCAGTACTTC. Amino acids: CASGGLGTLQRTQYF. The whole variable domain, remainder taken from reference TRBV2 and TRBJ2-5, is EPEVTQTPSHQVTQMGQEVILRCVPISNHLYFYWYRQILGQKVEFLVSFYNNEISEKSEIFDDQFSVERPDGSNFTLKIRSTKLEDSAMYFCASGGLGTLQRTQYFGPGTRLLVL.